A selection of T cell receptor beta chains follows, all from one sample in a study of cytotoxic CD8 clonotypes in ibrutinib-treated CLL. Clones were read by immunoSEQ multiplex PCR, and TCRdb kept only the in-frame ones, dropping some. The sample holds more than 85,000 clones; over 60% are singletons and the top ten take roughly 25%. The sequencing here drew on PBMCs, taken after 24 months of ibrutinib treatment. The source is a human donor with chronic lymphocytic leukemia. Each CDR3 is given with its conserved first and last residue. A D gene is named only where the DNA matches it firmly. The size of a clone is reported for some rows only, either as once, few or many, or as a class for expanded clones.

D: NA
J: TRBJ2-3
V: TRBV4-3
size: NA
CDR3: CASSQFWGATDTQYF
DNA: TGCGCCAGCAGCCAATTCTGGGGGGCCACAGATACGCAGTATTTT

D: NA
J: TRBJ2-2
V: TRBV5-1
size: NA
CDR3: CASSLGAGTGELFF
DNA: TGCGCCAGCAGCTTGGGGGCCGGGACCGGGGAGCTGTTTTTT

D: NA
J: TRBJ2-1
V: TRBV5-1
size: once
CDR3: CASSLREDSYNEQFF
DNA: TGCGCCAGCAGCTTGAGGGAGGACTCCTACAATGAGCAGTTCTTC

D: NA
J: TRBJ1-1
V: TRBV7-9
size: once
CDR3: CASRTSGQNTEAFF
DNA: TGTGCCAGCAGGACCTCGGGACAGAACACTGAAGCTTTCTTT

D: NA
J: TRBJ1-2
V: TRBV9
size: NA
CDR3: CASSARGLGYTF
DNA: TGTGCCAGCAGCGCGAGGGGTCTTGGCTACACCTTC

D: NA
J: TRBJ2-2
V: TRBV7-8
size: NA
CDR3: CASSPDTGELFF
DNA: TGTGCCAGTTCGCCGGACACCGGGGAGCTGTTTTTT

D: NA
J: TRBJ1-1
V: TRBV6-1
size: once
CDR3: CASSEAVRGWHTEAFF
DNA: TGTGCCAGCAGTGAAGCAGTACGAGGGTGGCACACTGAAGCTTTCTTT

D: TRBD1
J: TRBJ1-5
V: TRBV6-1
size: few
CDR3: CASSGQGAGQPQHF
DNA: TGTGCCAGCAGTGGACAGGGGGCGGGTCAGCCCCAGCATTTT

D: NA
J: TRBJ1-1
V: TRBV7-9
size: NA
CDR3: CASSLTGTMNTEAFF
DNA: TGTGCCAGCAGCTTAACAGGTACAATGAACACTGAAGCTTTCTTT

D: NA
J: TRBJ2-2
V: TRBV19
size: NA
CDR3: CASSISSNTGELFF
DNA: TGTGCCAGTAGTATAAGCTCAAACACCGGGGAGCTGTTTTTT

D: TRBD1
J: TRBJ1-2
V: TRBV30
size: medium-sized
CDR3: CAWSGQANYGYTF
DNA: TGTGCCTGGAGCGGACAGGCTAACTATGGCTACACCTTC

D: TRBD1
J: TRBJ2-7
V: TRBV28
size: NA
CDR3: CASSFPDRVSSYEQYF
DNA: TGTGCCAGCAGTTTTCCGGACAGGGTGAGCTCCTACGAGCAGTACTTC

D: TRBD2
J: TRBJ2-1
V: TRBV14
size: NA
CDR3: CASSPGLAVYNEQFF
DNA: TGTGCCAGCAGCCCGGGACTAGCGGTCTACAATGAGCAGTTCTTC

D: TRBD2
J: TRBJ2-7
V: TRBV5-1
size: NA
CDR3: CASSPVRAGVPWTCF
DNA: TGCGCCAGCAGCCCGGTCCGGGCGGGAGTTCCGTGGACCTGCTTC

D: TRBD2
J: TRBJ2-1
V: TRBV9
size: NA
CDR3: CASSPQGLVSYNEQFF
DNA: TGTGCCAGCAGCCCCCAAGGACTAGTCTCCTACAATGAGCAGTTCTTC

D: TRBD1
J: TRBJ2-7
V: TRBV2
size: NA
CDR3: CASRLQGAGYEQYF
DNA: TGTGCCAGCAGACTACAGGGGGCTGGCTACGAGCAGTACTTC

D: NA
J: TRBJ2-5
V: TRBV28
size: NA
CDR3: CASSLFRQGRETQYF
DNA: TGTGCCAGCAGTTTATTTCGCCAGGGTCGGGAGACCCAGTACTTC

D: NA
J: TRBJ2-1
V: TRBV6-4
size: NA
CDR3: CASSITGTPYNEQFF
DNA: TGTGCCAGCAGTATCACAGGTACCCCCTACAATGAGCAGTTCTTC

D: NA
J: TRBJ1-1
V: TRBV29-1
size: NA
CDR3: CSVVSRGFAAFF
DNA: TGCAGCGTTGTATCCCGGGGGTTTGCAGCTTTCTTT

D: NA
J: TRBJ1-4
V: TRBV28
size: NA
CDR3: CASSLLRSRLFF
DNA: TGTGCCAGCAGTTTATTACGGTCCAGACTGTTTTTT

D: TRBD1
J: TRBJ2-1
V: TRBV10-1
size: NA
CDR3: CASSRPGQGDNEQFF
DNA: TGCGCCAGCAGTCGTCCGGGACAGGGGGACAATGAGCAGTTCTTC

D: NA
J: TRBJ1-2
V: TRBV9
size: NA
CDR3: CASSAARDNNYGYTF
DNA: TGTGCCAGCAGCGCCGCCCGGGACAATAACTATGGCTACACCTTC

D: NA
J: TRBJ2-7
V: TRBV18
size: NA
CDR3: CASSPFDGQFEQYF
DNA: TGTGCCAGCTCACCATTCGATGGTCAATTCGAGCAGTACTTC

D: TRBD1
J: TRBJ1-3
V: TRBV9
size: NA
CDR3: CASSDRGSSGNTIYF
DNA: TGTGCCAGCAGCGACAGGGGGTCCTCTGGAAACACCATATATTTT

D: NA
J: TRBJ1-1
V: TRBV9
size: NA
CDR3: CASSVAGGLGAEAFF
DNA: TGTGCCAGCAGCGTAGCGGGAGGTCTGGGGGCTGAAGCTTTCTTT

D: NA
J: TRBJ2-3
V: TRBV2
size: NA
CDR3: CASLRDHTDTQYF
DNA: TGTGCCAGCTTGAGGGATCACACAGATACGCAGTATTTT

D: NA
J: TRBJ2-5
V: TRBV7-6
size: NA
CDR3: CASSSNWAVGETQYF
DNA: TGTGCCAGCAGCTCCAATTGGGCGGTAGGGGAGACCCAGTACTTC

D: NA
J: TRBJ2-5
V: TRBV7-9
size: once
CDR3: CAVTVAETQYF
DNA: TGTGCCGTCACGGTCGCGGAGACCCAGTACTTC

D: NA
J: TRBJ2-5
V: TRBV5-6
size: NA
CDR3: CASSSVLVSGLRETQYF
DNA: TGTGCCAGCAGCTCCGTTCTAGTTTCGGGACTTAGAGAGACCCAGTACTTC

D: NA
J: TRBJ1-5
V: TRBV28
size: NA
CDR3: CASSFPGTGGGQPQHF
DNA: TGTGCCAGCAGTTTCCCCGGGACGGGGGGAGGACAGCCCCAGCATTTT

D: NA
J: TRBJ2-7
V: TRBV7-8
size: NA
CDR3: CASSYGTGGKQNYEQYF
DNA: TGTGCCAGCAGCTACGGGACGGGTGGGAAACAAAATTACGAGCAGTACTTC

D: NA
J: TRBJ1-5
V: TRBV27
size: few
CDR3: CASSFGGNQPQHF
DNA: TGTGCCAGCAGTTTTGGCGGCAATCAGCCCCAGCATTTT